These 4 T cell receptor beta chains were all obtained from the same sample, sequenced in a study of T cells in tuberculosis. TCRdb's copy holds only in-frame clones and misses some; the assay was immunoSEQ multiplex PCR. This table has approximately 30,000 clones, 92% appearing once. Sequences were obtained from PBMCs. All receptors come from a donor under 30 with latent tuberculosis or without tuberculosis infection. Some clones in this sample may be carry-over from other donors' samples.

V is TRBV27 and J is TRBJ2-1; no reliable D call. V lost 3 bases to trimming and J lost 10 bases, with 7 bases between them. Germline V lookup: CDR1 MNHEY, CDR2 SMNVEV (reference sequence). The CDR3 has 11 residues. This chain's CDR3 is CASSFKAEQFF. The DNA for the CDR3 is TGTGCCAGCAGTTTCAAAGCGGAGCAGTTCTTC.

This chain uses TRBV6-1 with TRBJ2-7; TRBD1 agrees at 7 bases. The CDR3 has 14 residues. Germline assignment: CDR1 MNHNS and CDR2 SASEGT. V shed 1 base, J shed 5 bases, and the junction held 5 bases outside the gene matches. CDR3 region: CASSEGGQLDEQYF. CDR3 nucleotide sequence: TGTGCCAGCAGTGAAGGGGGACAGCTCGACGAGCAGTACTTC.

The chain is built from TRBV6-6 and TRBJ1-1; D gene uncertain. This CDR3 has 14 amino acids. CDR1 is MNHNY, CDR2 SVGAGI, per germline (reference sequence). The ends were cut back, 6 bases at V and 8 bases at J, with 19 bases in the middle. The chain's CDR3 is CASSNERENPEAFF. CDR3 in DNA: TGTGCCAGCAGCAACGAGAGGGAAAACCCCGAAGCTTTCTTT.

The CDR3 reads CASGLSGQGGGQPQHF. The DNA of the CDR3 is TGTGCCAGCGGCCTGTCGGGACAGGGGGGCGGTCAGCCCCAGCATTTT. V and J are TRBV27 and TRBJ1-5, with 11 bases that match TRBD1. The CDR3 length is 16 residues. Looked up from germline, CDR1 is MNHEY and CDR2 is SMNVEV (reference sequence). V gave up 8 bases and J gave up 6 bases; unmatched junction bases: 12.